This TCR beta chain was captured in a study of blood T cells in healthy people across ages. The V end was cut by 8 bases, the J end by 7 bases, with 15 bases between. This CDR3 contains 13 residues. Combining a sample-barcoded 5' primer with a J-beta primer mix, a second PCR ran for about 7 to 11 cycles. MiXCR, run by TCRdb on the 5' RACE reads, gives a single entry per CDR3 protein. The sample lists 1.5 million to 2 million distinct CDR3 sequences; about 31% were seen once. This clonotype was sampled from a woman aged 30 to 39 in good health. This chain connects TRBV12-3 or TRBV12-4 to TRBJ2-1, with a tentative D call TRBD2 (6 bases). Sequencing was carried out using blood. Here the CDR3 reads CASRRDFRNEQFF. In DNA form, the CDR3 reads TGTGCCAGCCGCCGGGACTTTCGGAATGAGCAGTTCTTC.